A selection of T cell receptor beta chains follows, all from one sample in a study of T-cell memory formation after mild COVID-19. TCRdb analysed the 5' RACE reads with MiXCR anew, one entry per CDR3 protein. This sample carries 450,000 or so distinct CDR3 sequences, roughly 25% of them seen once, and the ten largest clones take under 15%. Material: PBMCs or a T cell subset sorted from them (not recorded which). Receptors were obtained from an adult woman who had mild COVID-19 (a few samples of this study predate the infection). Cell type and time point are not known. Both conserved end residues are part of each CDR3. D genes are given only for firm matches. Clone size appears in some rows only: once, few, many, or a class for an expanded clone.

d_call: .; v_call: TRBV6-7; clone_size: .; j_call: TRBJ2-3; cdr3_nt: TGTGCCAGCAGTTACCCCACGGGGGTTGAGGCTACAGATACGCAGTATTTT; cdr3_aa: CASSYPTGVEATDTQYF
d_call: .; v_call: TRBV12-3/TRBV12-4; clone_size: .; j_call: TRBJ2-3; cdr3_nt: TGTGCCAGCAGTTTTTACGGGGGATCGGGCACAGATACGCAGTATTTT; cdr3_aa: CASSFYGGSGTDTQYF
d_call: .; v_call: TRBV5-1; clone_size: few; j_call: TRBJ2-3; cdr3_nt: TGCGCCAGCAGCATCAGGGTCGCAGATACGCAGTATTTT; cdr3_aa: CASSIRVADTQYF
d_call: TRBD1; v_call: TRBV7-2; clone_size: .; j_call: TRBJ1-6; cdr3_nt: TGTGCCAGCAGCTACAGGGACAGGGGTAATTCACCCCTCCACTTT; cdr3_aa: CASSYRDRGNSPLHF
d_call: .; v_call: TRBV29-1; clone_size: few; j_call: TRBJ1-5; cdr3_nt: TGCAGCGTTGCGTGGTCAGGGGGCAATCAGCCCCAGCATTTT; cdr3_aa: CSVAWSGGNQPQHF
d_call: .; v_call: TRBV6-6; clone_size: .; j_call: TRBJ2-7; cdr3_nt: TGTGCCAGCAGTTACCGAGGGAGCCACGAGCAGTACTTC; cdr3_aa: CASSYRGSHEQYF
d_call: .; v_call: TRBV6-5; clone_size: many; j_call: TRBJ2-7; cdr3_nt: TGTGCCAGCGGGCCTACCTCGGGGGCCCTGATCCGCGAGCAGTACTTC; cdr3_aa: CASGPTSGALIREQYF
d_call: .; v_call: TRBV20-1; clone_size: .; j_call: TRBJ1-1; cdr3_nt: TGCAGTGCCTTAGACCCGAACACTGAAGCTTTCTTT; cdr3_aa: CSALDPNTEAFF
d_call: .; v_call: TRBV5-1; clone_size: .; j_call: TRBJ1-1; cdr3_nt: TGCGCCAGCAGCTCCCGGTCGGGGAGAGCTGAAGCTTTCTTT; cdr3_aa: CASSSRSGRAEAFF
d_call: TRBD1; v_call: TRBV7-2; clone_size: few; j_call: TRBJ1-4; cdr3_nt: TGTGCCAGCAGCTTATTGGGACAGGGGCTGGGAAAACTGTTTTTT; cdr3_aa: CASSLLGQGLGKLFF
d_call: TRBD2; v_call: TRBV6-4; clone_size: .; j_call: TRBJ2-1; cdr3_nt: TGTGCCAGCAGTGACTCTGGGGCGGGAGGGATCCATGAGCAGTTCTTC; cdr3_aa: CASSDSGAGGIHEQFF
d_call: .; v_call: TRBV10-3; clone_size: few; j_call: TRBJ1-2; cdr3_nt: TGTGCCATCAGTGAGTCAGGGAACTATGGCTACACCTTC; cdr3_aa: CAISESGNYGYTF
d_call: TRBD2; v_call: TRBV20-1; clone_size: .; j_call: TRBJ2-7; cdr3_nt: TGCAGTGCTAGGCTAGCGGGAGGGCCAATATACGAGCAGTACTTC; cdr3_aa: CSARLAGGPIYEQYF
d_call: .; v_call: TRBV29-1; clone_size: .; j_call: TRBJ2-7; cdr3_nt: TGCAGCGTTGAGGCTGCGGGGAGCTACGAGCAGTACTTC; cdr3_aa: CSVEAAGSYEQYF
d_call: TRBD1; v_call: TRBV12-3/TRBV12-4; clone_size: .; j_call: TRBJ1-2; cdr3_nt: TGTGCCAGCAGTTTAGGACAGGGAGACCCCTTCGGGTATGGCTACACCTTC; cdr3_aa: CASSLGQGDPFGYGYTF
d_call: .; v_call: TRBV5-1; clone_size: many; j_call: TRBJ2-3; cdr3_nt: TGCGCCAGCAGCTCGGGGGGACAGTCAGATACGCAGTATTTT; cdr3_aa: CASSSGGQSDTQYF
d_call: .; v_call: TRBV4-3; clone_size: few; j_call: TRBJ2-1; cdr3_nt: TGCGCCAGCAGCCAATTGGGTTTCAATGAGCAGTTCTTC; cdr3_aa: CASSQLGFNEQFF
d_call: .; v_call: TRBV19; clone_size: .; j_call: TRBJ2-7; cdr3_nt: TGTGCCAGTAGTAAAGCCGCAGGCCTCGAGCAGTACTTC; cdr3_aa: CASSKAAGLEQYF
d_call: .; v_call: TRBV3-1; clone_size: .; j_call: TRBJ1-1; cdr3_nt: TGTGCCAGCAGCCCGGCAGGGGCGCTGATACGGACTGAAGCTTTCTTT; cdr3_aa: CASSPAGALIRTEAFF
d_call: TRBD1; v_call: TRBV9; clone_size: few; j_call: TRBJ2-5; cdr3_nt: TGTGCCAGCAGCGTAGGGGGGGACAGGGTGTCAGAGACCCAGTACTTC; cdr3_aa: CASSVGGDRVSETQYF
d_call: TRBD2; v_call: TRBV7-9; clone_size: .; j_call: TRBJ2-7; cdr3_nt: TGTGCCAGCAGCCCTGGGGGGGTCGAAGAGCAGTACTTC; cdr3_aa: CASSPGGVEEQYF
d_call: .; v_call: TRBV2; clone_size: .; j_call: TRBJ2-3; cdr3_nt: TGTGCCAGCAGGTGGGGTGTTACCATCTCCACAGATACGCAGTATTTT; cdr3_aa: CASRWGVTISTDTQYF
d_call: .; v_call: TRBV7-2; clone_size: few; j_call: TRBJ2-2; cdr3_nt: TGTGCCAGCAGCTTACGGAATACGAACACCGGGGAGCTGTTTTTT; cdr3_aa: CASSLRNTNTGELFF
d_call: .; v_call: TRBV5-1; clone_size: .; j_call: TRBJ2-1; cdr3_nt: TGCGCCAGCAGCTTGGGCAGCCGCAATGAGCAGTTCTTC; cdr3_aa: CASSLGSRNEQFF
d_call: .; v_call: TRBV24-1; clone_size: .; j_call: TRBJ2-2; cdr3_nt: TGTGCCACCAGTGATTTGTATGGGGGAGCACCGGGGACCGGGGAGCTGTTTTTT; cdr3_aa: CATSDLYGGAPGTGELFF
d_call: .; v_call: TRBV6-7; clone_size: few; j_call: TRBJ1-1; cdr3_nt: TGTGCCAGGAGACTGGGGTTGAACACTGAAGCTTTCTTT; cdr3_aa: CARRLGLNTEAFF
d_call: .; v_call: TRBV5-6; clone_size: .; j_call: TRBJ2-3; cdr3_nt: TGTGCCAGCAGCTCAATAGGTAGAGGGGGGTGGGCCACAGATACGCAGTATTTT; cdr3_aa: CASSSIGRGGWATDTQYF
d_call: .; v_call: TRBV28; clone_size: .; j_call: TRBJ2-3; cdr3_nt: TGTGCCAGCAGTCCCCCCCCCGGAAGCACAGATACGCAGTATTTT; cdr3_aa: CASSPPPGSTDTQYF
d_call: .; v_call: TRBV11-2; clone_size: .; j_call: TRBJ2-6; cdr3_nt: TGTGCCAGCAGCTTAGACGTAGTGGGAGACTCTGGGGCCAACGTCCTGACTTTC; cdr3_aa: CASSLDVVGDSGANVLTF
d_call: .; v_call: TRBV3-1; clone_size: few; j_call: TRBJ1-1; cdr3_nt: TGTGCCAGCAGCCAAGCGTCAAGAGGTTTGGCTTTCTTT; cdr3_aa: CASSQASRGLAFF
d_call: .; v_call: TRBV2; clone_size: .; j_call: TRBJ2-1; cdr3_nt: TGTGCCAGCAGTGAATGGGGTTACAATGAGCAGTTCTTC; cdr3_aa: CASSEWGYNEQFF
d_call: .; v_call: TRBV7-2; clone_size: few; j_call: TRBJ2-7; cdr3_nt: TGTGCCAGCACCCTGATCTCGGGGGCGGGGGAGCAGTACTTC; cdr3_aa: CASTLISGAGEQYF
d_call: .; v_call: TRBV7-8; clone_size: .; j_call: TRBJ1-2; cdr3_nt: TGTGCCAGCAGCTTAAGACTCGACGGGGGGGCAAATGGCTACACCTTC; cdr3_aa: CASSLRLDGGANGYTF
d_call: .; v_call: TRBV6-1; clone_size: few; j_call: TRBJ1-2; cdr3_nt: TGTGCCAGCGGGGACCGAGACTATGGCTACACCTTC; cdr3_aa: CASGDRDYGYTF
d_call: .; v_call: TRBV18; clone_size: many; j_call: TRBJ2-7; cdr3_nt: TGTGCCAGCTCACCCCCCGGACCTCGAAAAGAGCAGTACTTC; cdr3_aa: CASSPPGPRKEQYF
d_call: .; v_call: TRBV2; clone_size: .; j_call: TRBJ1-2; cdr3_nt: TGTGCCAGCAGTGATGAGGGGGTAAACTATGGCTACACCTTC; cdr3_aa: CASSDEGVNYGYTF
d_call: TRBD2; v_call: TRBV5-1; clone_size: .; j_call: TRBJ2-7; cdr3_nt: TGCGCCAGCAGGCCATCCGGGACTATCACCTACGAGCAGTACTTC; cdr3_aa: CASRPSGTITYEQYF
d_call: TRBD1; v_call: TRBV18; clone_size: .; j_call: TRBJ2-3; cdr3_nt: TGTGCCAGCTCTCGAGGACAGGGGATATTGGATACGCAGTATTTT; cdr3_aa: CASSRGQGILDTQYF
d_call: TRBD2; v_call: TRBV15; clone_size: many; j_call: TRBJ2-1; cdr3_nt: TGTGCCACCAGCGGCGAGCGGGGCCCCTACAATGAGCAGTTCTTC; cdr3_aa: CATSGERGPYNEQFF
d_call: .; v_call: TRBV2; clone_size: few; j_call: TRBJ1-5; cdr3_nt: TGTGCCAGCAGTGAAGACCGGGAGGCCCAGCATTTT; cdr3_aa: CASSEDREAQHF
d_call: .; v_call: TRBV11-2; clone_size: .; j_call: TRBJ2-1; cdr3_nt: TGTGCCAGCAGCTTTTTAGCGACCAATGAGCAGTTCTTC; cdr3_aa: CASSFLATNEQFF
d_call: TRBD1; v_call: TRBV24-1; clone_size: .; j_call: TRBJ2-3; cdr3_nt: TGTGCCACCAGTGATTCGGGACAGGGGTTTTCGGCAGATACGCAGTATTTT; cdr3_aa: CATSDSGQGFSADTQYF
d_call: .; v_call: TRBV5-1; clone_size: .; j_call: TRBJ1-6; cdr3_nt: TGCGCCAGCAGCTTGGTACCCGGGGGGAACTCCTATAATTCACCCCTCCACTTT; cdr3_aa: CASSLVPGGNSYNSPLHF
d_call: .; v_call: TRBV20-1; clone_size: .; j_call: TRBJ2-1; cdr3_nt: TGCAGTGCGAACCAGGGTTTTGTCGATGAGCAGTTCTTC; cdr3_aa: CSANQGFVDEQFF
d_call: .; v_call: TRBV29-1; clone_size: .; j_call: TRBJ1-1; cdr3_nt: TGCAGCGTTGGGAACACTGAAGCTTTCTTT; cdr3_aa: CSVGNTEAFF
d_call: .; v_call: TRBV16; clone_size: .; j_call: TRBJ2-7; cdr3_nt: TGTGCCAGCAGCCAAAGGAGGGGTACCTACGAGCAGTACTTC; cdr3_aa: CASSQRRGTYEQYF
d_call: .; v_call: TRBV12-3/TRBV12-4; clone_size: .; j_call: TRBJ1-5; cdr3_nt: TGTGCCAGCACCTGGGGAGATCAGCCCCAGCATTTT; cdr3_aa: CASTWGDQPQHF
d_call: .; v_call: TRBV7-9; clone_size: .; j_call: TRBJ2-1; cdr3_nt: TGTGCCAGCAGCTTAGAGAGGAGTAGCTCCTACAATGAGCAGTTCTTC; cdr3_aa: CASSLERSSSYNEQFF
d_call: TRBD1; v_call: TRBV6-1; clone_size: .; j_call: TRBJ1-2; cdr3_nt: TGTGCCAGCAGGGAGACAGGGGGCTTTGGCTACACCTTC; cdr3_aa: CASRETGGFGYTF
d_call: .; v_call: TRBV24-1; clone_size: .; j_call: TRBJ2-3; cdr3_nt: TGTGCCACCAGTGATCTTAGCGGAGAGCGGGATACGCAGTATTTT; cdr3_aa: CATSDLSGERDTQYF
d_call: TRBD2; v_call: TRBV11-2; clone_size: few; j_call: TRBJ2-1; cdr3_nt: TGTGCCAGCAGCTTACCTCAGGCTAGCGGGAGGTCCCTCTACAATGAGCAGTTCTTC; cdr3_aa: CASSLPQASGRSLYNEQFF
d_call: TRBD2; v_call: TRBV14; clone_size: .; j_call: TRBJ2-7; cdr3_nt: TGTGCCACCTCAACTAGCGGGAGGGCCTTCGAGCAGTACTTC; cdr3_aa: CATSTSGRAFEQYF
d_call: TRBD2; v_call: TRBV27; clone_size: many; j_call: TRBJ2-7; cdr3_nt: TGTGCCAGCTTTAGCGGGTACGAGCAGTACTTC; cdr3_aa: CASFSGYEQYF
d_call: TRBD1; v_call: TRBV5-1; clone_size: few; j_call: TRBJ2-7; cdr3_nt: TGCGCCAGCAGCGAAGACAGGGGCCGCATCTACGAGCAGTACTTC; cdr3_aa: CASSEDRGRIYEQYF
d_call: .; v_call: TRBV7-2; clone_size: .; j_call: TRBJ2-5; cdr3_nt: TGTGCCAGCAGCTCTTCTGGGACCCGCCAGTACTTC; cdr3_aa: CASSSSGTRQYF
d_call: .; v_call: TRBV18; clone_size: .; j_call: TRBJ1-2; cdr3_nt: TGTGCCAGCTCACCACTCGCCACCAACTATGGCTACACCTTC; cdr3_aa: CASSPLATNYGYTF
d_call: .; v_call: TRBV5-4; clone_size: few; j_call: TRBJ1-4; cdr3_nt: TGTGCCAACCAAACAGGCCCATCCTCAACTAATGAAAAACTGTTTTTT; cdr3_aa: CANQTGPSSTNEKLFF